The rows below give T cell receptor beta chains drawn from one sample of a study of cytomegalovirus exposure and HLA in healthy donors. The protocol was immunoSEQ multiplex PCR, while the TCRdb copy is restricted to in-frame clones and leaves out a portion. The table lists under 75,000 clones, approximately 97% of them singletons, with around 1.5% in the top ten. The sample was PBMCs. All receptors come from a woman younger than 30 in good health and CMV-seropositive. Both conserved end residues are part of each CDR3. D genes are given only for firm matches. Clone size is shown for a subset of rows, as once, few, many or a class of expanded clone.

DNA: TGTGCCTTAGACACGGCGCACGGGAACACTGAAGCTTTCTTT; CDR3: CALDTAHGNTEAFF; size: -; J: TRBJ1-1; D: -; V: TRBV30
DNA: TGTGCCAGTAACTGGGGCGGGAGTGCCGATACGCAGTATTTT; CDR3: CASNWGGSADTQYF; size: -; J: TRBJ2-3; D: TRBD2; V: TRBV19
DNA: TGTGCCAGCAGCTTAGCACTAGCTGGGGCCAACGTCCTGACTTTC; CDR3: CASSLALAGANVLTF; size: -; J: TRBJ2-6; D: -; V: TRBV7-3
DNA: TGCGCCAGCAGCCAAGACTCGGTTCTCTATGGCTACACCTTC; CDR3: CASSQDSVLYGYTF; size: -; J: TRBJ1-2; D: -; V: TRBV4-1
DNA: TGCGCCAGCAGCTTGGTGTCAGGGGGTGGTCAAGAGACCCAGTACTTC; CDR3: CASSLVSGGGQETQYF; size: -; J: TRBJ2-5; D: TRBD1; V: TRBV5-1
DNA: TGCGCCAGCAGCCATGGTAAGGGACAGGCATATGGCTACACCTTC; CDR3: CASSHGKGQAYGYTF; size: -; J: TRBJ1-2; D: TRBD1; V: TRBV4-1
DNA: TGTGCCAGCAGTGCTGGAGTGGAGGGCTACGAGCAGTACTTC; CDR3: CASSAGVEGYEQYF; size: -; J: TRBJ2-7; D: -; V: TRBV6-1
DNA: TGCGCCAGCAGCTTAAAGGACGGGGGCACTGAAGCTTTCTTT; CDR3: CASSLKDGGTEAFF; size: once; J: TRBJ1-1; D: -; V: TRBV5-1
DNA: TGCGCCAGCAGCCAAGAGCGGGGTGGAAGCTCCTACAATGAGCAGTTCTTC; CDR3: CASSQERGGSSYNEQFF; size: few; J: TRBJ2-1; D: -; V: TRBV4-1
DNA: TGTGCCAGCAGTTCAACAGGGGGCACTGAAGCTTTCTTT; CDR3: CASSSTGGTEAFF; size: -; J: TRBJ1-1; D: TRBD1; V: TRBV28
DNA: TGTGCCAGCTCGGGGTCGATTTACACTGAAGCTTTCTTT; CDR3: CASSGSIYTEAFF; size: -; J: TRBJ1-1; D: -; V: TRBV9
DNA: TGTGCAACGGGACTAGCATCCTACGAGCAGTACTTC; CDR3: CATGLASYEQYF; size: -; J: TRBJ2-7; D: TRBD2; V: TRBV28
DNA: TGTGCCAGTAGTAATGGACAGGCCTACAATCAGCCCCAGCATTTT; CDR3: CASSNGQAYNQPQHF; size: -; J: TRBJ1-5; D: TRBD1; V: TRBV19
DNA: TGTGCCAGCAGCTCGGTCACAGATACGCAGTATTTT; CDR3: CASSSVTDTQYF; size: -; J: TRBJ2-3; D: -; V: TRBV5-6
DNA: TGTGCCAGCAGCGTATACAGGGACACTGAAGCTTTCTTT; CDR3: CASSVYRDTEAFF; size: -; J: TRBJ1-1; D: -; V: TRBV27
DNA: TGTGCCAGCAGCGGTGTGCTACAGGCCAACAATGAGCAGTTCTTC; CDR3: CASSGVLQANNEQFF; size: -; J: TRBJ2-1; D: -; V: TRBV9
DNA: TGTGCCAGCAGCTCCGCGTACGAGCAGTACTTC; CDR3: CASSSAYEQYF; size: once; J: TRBJ2-7; D: -; V: TRBV28
DNA: TGTGCCAGCAGCGTAACGCCGCAGGGCTCTGAAGCTTTCTTT; CDR3: CASSVTPQGSEAFF; size: once; J: TRBJ1-1; D: -; V: TRBV9
DNA: TGTGCCTGGAGCCCCCGACTAGCGAGCTCCTCCTACGAGCAGTACTTC; CDR3: CAWSPRLASSSYEQYF; size: -; J: TRBJ2-7; D: TRBD2; V: TRBV30
DNA: TGCGCCAGCAGCCACAGGGGGGAAAACACTGAAGCTTTCTTT; CDR3: CASSHRGENTEAFF; size: -; J: TRBJ1-1; D: TRBD1; V: TRBV5-1